This T cell receptor (beta chain) was retrieved from a study of shared clonotypes between healthy human individuals. Study-wide findings and caveats: It was only blood that was sampled, and tissue repertoires likely differ.

Deletions cut 0 bases from V and 2 bases from J, with 8 bases between. The germline V gene has CDR1 SGHAT and CDR2 FQNNGV. This CDR3 comprises 14 residues. Partitioning of CD4+ cells yielded a CD45RA+ naive subset and a CD45RA-negative memory subset. Profiling relied on immunoSEQ multiplex PCR, and the TCRdb table lists in-frame clones only, not all of them. The sample contains about 1.4 million clones, approximately 97% of which appear only once. Worth noting for this clone: Antigen unknown.

This clonotype was sampled from a man aged 25 to 40 in good health. The material sequenced was naive CD4+ T cells sorted from blood. Subset of the sample: CD45RA+ positively selected. The chain combines TRBV11-2 with TRBJ2-7; D gene uncertain. CDR3 residues: CASSLERVPYEQYF. DNA for the CDR3: TGTGCCAGCAGCTTAGAAAGAGTGCCCTACGAGCAGTACTTC.